These 30 T cell receptor beta chains came from one sample sequenced in a study of response to subunit inactivated influenza vaccine. TCRdb analysed the RT-PCR reads with MiXCR anew, one entry per CDR3 protein. This sample has around 850,000 distinct CDR3 sequences, with around 18% found just once. This sample comprised PBMCs from blood, obtained about 5 days after vaccination. The receptors shown here come from a man aged 50-60 years who received an inactivated influenza vaccine.

There are a few counts of this clonotype. V is TRBV20-1 and J is TRBJ2-7; TRBD1 or TRBD2 may be the D gene (6 bases each). Germline loops: CDR1 DFQATT, CDR2 SNEGSKA (reference sequence). With 0 bases removed from V and 6 bases from J, the gap between germline ends came to 21 bases. The CDR3 has 16 amino acids. The CDR3 sequence: CSARDGTGTRGAEQYF. The CDR3 coding sequence is TGCAGTGCTAGAGATGGGACCGGGACAAGGGGGGCCGAGCAGTACTTC.

The chain joins TRBV7-9 to TRBJ2-7; D unclear. Deletions cut 4 bases from V and 3 bases from J, with 13 bases between. The CDR3 spans 14 residues. CDR1 SEHNR and CDR2 FQNEAQ come from the germline V gene (reference sequence). Here the CDR3 DNA reads TGTGCCAGCAGCTCGTCGGTACATGGCTACGAGCAGTACTTC. This gives the protein CASSSSVHGYEQYF.

This chain connects TRBV27 to TRBJ1-6; D might be TRBD1 (5 bases). Germline lookup yields CDR1 MNHEY and CDR2 SMNVEV (reference sequence). V was cut by 6 bases and J by 4 bases, with 13 bases left in between. The CDR3 loop spans 15 amino acids. DNA of the CDR3: TGTGCCAGCAGCCGAAATGGGGGATATAATTCACCCCTCCACTTT. This gives the protein CASSRNGGYNSPLHF.

This clonotype was observed a few times. The chain joins TRBV7-2 to TRBJ2-7; D unclear. This CDR3 spans 15 amino acids. Trimming shortened V by 0 bases and J by 4 bases, and 13 bases separated the two germline ends. Germline assignment: CDR1 SGHTA and CDR2 FQGNSA. For the CDR3, the DNA is TGTGCCAGCAGCTTAGCGTTGTCCCGTACGTACGAGCAGTACTTC. It yields the protein CASSLALSRTYEQYF.

This clonotype was seen only a few times. V gene TRBV18 combines with J gene TRBJ2-5; 7 bases map to TRBD1. V lost 6 bases to trimming and J lost 5 bases; unmatched junction nucleotides: 6. Per germline, CDR1 KGHSH and CDR2 LQKENI. The CDR3 consists of 13 residues. The CDR3 coding sequence is TGTGCCAGCTCCGGACAGGCGAAGGAGACCCAGTACTTC. Translation: CASSGQAKETQYF. The variable domain in full, completed from reference TRBV18 and TRBJ2-5, reads NAGVMQNPRHLVRRRGQEARLRCSPMKGHSHVYWYRQLPEEGLKFMVYLQKENIIDESGMPKERFSAEFPKEGPSILRIQQVVRGDSAAYFCASSGQAKETQYFGPGTRLLVL.

The V gene is TRBV20-1, the J gene TRBJ2-1; perhaps TRBD2 as D (6 bases). Trimming removed 4 bases at V and 5 bases at J, with 12 bases between. Germline lookup yields CDR1 DFQATT and CDR2 SNEGSKA (reference sequence). This CDR3 contains 13 residues. CDR3 nucleotide sequence: TGCAGTGCTACTGGAGGAGGGGACAATGAGCAGTTCTTC. Its protein product is CSATGGGDNEQFF.

This clonotype turned up a few times. The chain is built from TRBV7-9 and TRBJ2-1, with a possible D match to TRBD1 (5 bases). Trimming shortened V by 7 bases and J by 4 bases, and 14 bases separated the two germline ends. This CDR3 comprises 14 residues. Germline V gives CDR1 SEHNR, CDR2 FQNEAQ (reference sequence). CDR3 sequence reads: CASTSGRAYNEQFF. DNA for the CDR3: TGTGCCAGCACCTCGGGCAGGGCTTACAATGAGCAGTTCTTC. The variable domain in full, completed from reference TRBV7-9 and TRBJ2-1, reads DTGVSQNPRHKITKRGQNVTFRCDPISEHNRLYWYRQTLGQGPEFLTYFQNEAQLEKSRLLSDRFSAERPKGSFSTLEIQRTEQGDSAMYLCASTSGRAYNEQFFGPGTRLTVL.

Details on this clonotype: One junction end disagrees with the germline gene, perhaps due to a read error. This chain uses TRBV18 with TRBJ1-3, with D unresolved. Germline V gives CDR1 KGHSH, CDR2 LQKENI. This CDR3 has 16 amino acids. The CDR3 is CASSPFNLGSRNTIYF. CDR3 bases: TGTGCCAGCTCACCATTCAACCTTGGCTCTAGAAACACCATATATTTT.

This clonotype came up many times. The genes are TRBV5-5 and TRBJ2-2, with 8 bases that match TRBD2. CDR1 is SGHKS, CDR2 YYEKEE, per germline (reference sequence). V trimming: 4 bases; J trimming: 0 bases; junction bases outside the gene matches: 2. The CDR3 runs 15 residues. The chain's CDR3 is CASSRGGPNTGELFF. The CDR3 region has the DNA TGTGCCAGCAGCCGGGGGGGCCCGAACACCGGGGAGCTGTTTTTT.

There are a few counts of this clonotype. The chain employs TRBV20-1 and TRBJ1-5; 8 bases line up with TRBD1. The CDR3 is 13 amino acids. V was clipped by 1 base and J by 6 bases; unmatched bases: 2. Germline loops: CDR1 DFQATT, CDR2 SNEGSKA (reference sequence). The CDR3 reads CSARGTGSQPQHF. The CDR3, as DNA: TGCAGTGCTAGAGGGACAGGGAGTCAGCCCCAGCATTTT.

The table lists this clonotype with a few counts. This rearrangement joins TRBV15 to TRBJ1-4; unclear D gene. The germline V and J ends were trimmed by 4 bases and 4 bases, with 13 bases remaining between them. This CDR3 is built from 15 residues. The V gene's germline CDR1 is LNHNV and CDR2 YYDKDF (reference sequence). For the CDR3, the DNA is TGTGCCACCAGCACCCGGCCGCTGGGTAATGAAAAACTGTTTTTT. Its protein product is CATSTRPLGNEKLFF.

This chain uses TRBV27 with TRBJ1-2; TRBD1 might be the D (5 bases). The germline gives CDR1 MNHEY, CDR2 SMNVEV (reference sequence). CDR3 length equals 16 residues. V was clipped by 5 bases and J by 4 bases, with 20 bases between them. The CDR3 nucleotides are TGTGCCAGCAGTCCGGGGGGGGAGACGGGATTCTATGGCTACACCTTC. This translates into CASSPGGETGFYGYTF.

This chain uses TRBV10-1 with TRBJ2-3, with D unclear. The V and J ends lost 8 bases and 2 bases respectively, with 14 bases between them. The CDR3 is 14 amino acids. Germline lookup yields CDR1 WNHNN and CDR2 SYGVQD (reference sequence). The CDR3: CASARSWNTDTQYF. In DNA, the CDR3 is TGCGCCAGCGCTAGGAGCTGGAACACAGATACGCAGTATTTT.

In this sample, this clonotype turned up many times. This sequence joins TRBV7-3 and TRBJ2-1, with 13 bases aligning to TRBD2. The V segment lost 5 bases and the J segment 6 bases; nucleotides outside the gene matches: 7. Per the germline V gene, CDR1 is SGHTA and CDR2 is FQGTGA. The CDR3 is made up of 16 amino acids. CDR3 DNA sequence: TGTGCCAGCAGCCCTGAACTAGCGGGAGGGCCCAATGAGCAGTTCTTC. Translation gives CASSPELAGGPNEQFF.

This clonotype was found a few times. The chain employs TRBV12-3 or TRBV12-4 and TRBJ2-3, with a weak D call TRBD2 (6 bases). The CDR3 is 12 amino acids. Trimming cost V 5 bases and J 8 bases, with 11 bases left between them. Here the CDR3 DNA reads TGTGCCAGCAGTCCGCGGGGAGCTACGCAGTATTTT. This sequence encodes CASSPRGATQYF.

This clonotype was recorded at least ten times. V is TRBV29-1 and J is TRBJ2-5, with D unresolved. V was trimmed by 3 bases and J by 2 bases, leaving 7 bases between them. CDR3 length equals 12 residues. Looked up from germline, CDR1 is SQVTM and CDR2 is ANQGSEA. The CDR3 spells CSVDGLQETQYF. The CDR3 region has the DNA TGCAGCGTTGATGGGCTACAAGAGACCCAGTACTTC.

The CDR3 loop reads CSATGREEKLFF. CDR3 coding DNA: TGCAGTGCCACAGGGAGAGAGGAAAAACTGTTTTTT. The chain employs TRBV20-1 and TRBJ1-4; possible D gene TRBD1, 6 bases. V dropped 6 bases and J dropped 8 bases, with 13 bases sitting between them. Per germline, CDR1 DFQATT and CDR2 SNEGSKA (reference sequence). The CDR3 sequence is 12 residues long.

This clonotype has a handful of counts. The chain couples TRBV2 to TRBJ2-7; D gene uncertain. CDR1 SNHLY and CDR2 FYNNEI come from the germline V gene. The V end lost 6 bases, the J end lost 1 base, and 7 bases lay between the germline ends. This CDR3 has 12 amino acids. The DNA for the CDR3 is TGTGCCAGCAGGGCTAATTCCTACGAGCAGTACTTC. It specifies CASRANSYEQYF.

This clonotype showed up just a few times. J is TRBJ2-1 and V is TRBV7-9, with D maybe TRBD1 (6 bases). Germline CDR1 is SEHNR and CDR2 is FQNEAQ (reference sequence). With 6 bases removed from V and 0 bases from J, the gap between germline ends came to 15 bases. There are 16 residues in the CDR3. CDR3 loop: CASSLDRGGSYNEQFF. CDR3 sequence (DNA): TGTGCCAGCAGTTTGGACAGAGGGGGCTCCTACAATGAGCAGTTCTTC.

This clonotype showed up just a few times. This chain connects TRBV27 to TRBJ2-1; D possibly corresponds to TRBD1 (6 bases). V was pared by 9 bases and J by 0 bases, with 15 bases between. The CDR3 runs 15 residues. The germline V gene encodes CDR1 MNHEY and CDR2 SMNVEV (reference sequence). CDR3 sequence: CASNRVPSSYNEQFF. In nucleotides, the CDR3 is TGTGCCAGTAACAGGGTACCGAGCTCCTACAATGAGCAGTTCTTC.

This clonotype was seen repeatedly, ten times or more. CDR3 loop: CASSLSSHEQYF. Here the CDR3 DNA reads TGTGCCAGCAGCTTATCTAGCCACGAGCAGTACTTC. The J gene is TRBJ2-7, the V gene TRBV7-9, with D perhaps matching TRBD2 (5 bases). The V and J ends lost 2 bases and 5 bases respectively, with 7 bases between them. Germline V lookup: CDR1 SEHNR, CDR2 FQNEAQ (reference sequence). The CDR3 runs 12 residues.

In this sample, this clonotype turned up a few times. The rearrangement uses TRBV12-3 or TRBV12-4 and TRBJ1-1, with a tentative D call TRBD1 (6 bases). The V gene lost 3 bases and the J gene lost 3 bases, with 14 bases spanning the gap. The CDR3 has 15 residues. CDR3 DNA sequence: TGTGCCAGCAGTTTCTGGAGGGGGAGGGACACTGAAGCTTTCTTT. It yields the protein CASSFWRGRDTEAFF.

The CDR3 DNA sequence: TGTGCCAGCAGAAGGGACTTGACGGGCCAAGAGACCCAGTACTTC. This encodes CASRRDLTGQETQYF. This chain joins TRBV2 and TRBJ2-5; D is possibly TRBD2 (6 bases). V lost 6 bases to trimming and J lost 1 base, with 15 bases between them. The CDR3 sequence is 15 residues long. CDR1 is SNHLY and CDR2 is FYNNEI in the germline V gene. The variable domain in full, completed from reference TRBV2 and TRBJ2-5, reads EPEVTQTPSHQVTQMGQEVILRCVPISNHLYFYWYRQILGQKVEFLVSFYNNEISEKSEIFDDQFSVERPDGSNFTLKIRSTKLEDSAMYFCASRRDLTGQETQYFGPGTRLLVL.

This chain connects TRBV7-9 to TRBJ2-7; 8 bases match TRBD2. Germline V lookup: CDR1 SEHNR, CDR2 FQNEAQ (reference sequence). V trimming: 1 base; J trimming: 2 bases; junction bases outside the gene matches: 4. This CDR3 region has 15 residues. The CDR3 here is CASSLGRGGAYEQYF. The CDR3 DNA sequence: TGTGCCAGCAGCTTAGGACGGGGGGGAGCCTACGAGCAGTACTTC.

This clonotype was detected only a few times. The chain uses TRBV3-1 and TRBJ1-6; TRBD1 is a possible D gene (5 bases). This CDR3 contains 16 residues. Germline CDR1 LGHDT, CDR2 YNNKEL (reference sequence). The V end was cut by 3 bases, the J end by 10 bases, with 19 bases between. In DNA, the CDR3 is TGTGCCAGCAGCCAGGTCGGCCGCGTGAGGGGCTCACCCCTCCACTTT. It is translated as CASSQVGRVRGSPLHF.

The rearrangement links TRBV20-1 to TRBJ1-4; D remains ambiguous. Trimming took 4 bases from V and 3 from J, leaving 6 bases between them. CDR1 and CDR2 from the germline V gene are DFQATT and SNEGSKA (reference sequence). CDR3 length: 12 residues. The chain's CDR3 is CSAIGANEKLFF. The CDR3 DNA is TGCAGTGCTATCGGGGCTAATGAAAAACTGTTTTTT.

In its sample, this clonotype was seen a few times. The V gene is TRBV28, the J gene TRBJ2-3; TRBD1 matches at 9 bases. Germline V gives CDR1 MDHEN, CDR2 SYDVKM. The CDR3 contains 16 residues. Unmatched junction bases numbered 5, after V lost 2 bases and J lost 2 bases. Written as DNA, the CDR3 is TGTGCCAGCAGTTTAACGGGACAGGGAATCACAGATACGCAGTATTTT. Translation: CASSLTGQGITDTQYF.

This clonotype was counted many times. The gene calls are TRBV9 and TRBJ1-4, with a weak D call TRBD1 (5 bases). CDR1 is SGDLS, CDR2 YYNGEE, per germline. There are 16 residues in the CDR3. V lost 3 bases, J lost 0 bases, and 12 bases lay in between. CDR3 in DNA: TGTGCCAGCAGCGCAGGGACCGTGGCAACTAATGAAAAACTGTTTTTT. This encodes CASSAGTVATNEKLFF.

The rearrangement links TRBV29-1 to TRBJ2-7; tentatively, D is TRBD1 (6 bases). The germline V gene has CDR1 SQVTM and CDR2 ANQGSEA. This CDR3 region has 15 residues. V gave up 0 bases and J gave up 1 base, with 13 bases separating them. The CDR3: CSVEDDRSRSYEQYF. The CDR3 bases are TGCAGCGTTGAAGATGACAGGTCACGATCCTACGAGCAGTACTTC.

This sequence joins TRBV5-1 and TRBJ2-7, with a possible D match to TRBD2 (6 bases). This CDR3 has 15 residues. Trimming left V 3 bases short and J 1 base short, with 14 bases between. Looked up from germline, CDR1 is SGHRS and CDR2 is YFSETQ. The CDR3 DNA reads as TGCGCCAGCAGCTCAAGTGTGGGACTGTCCTACGAGCAGTACTTC. Its protein product is CASSSSVGLSYEQYF.